The 5 T cell receptor beta chains given below trace back to one sample, sequenced in a study of blood T cell repertoires in COVID-19. Only in-frame clones appear in the TCRdb table, and some are missing; sequencing was by immunoSEQ multiplex PCR. This table holds about 150,000 clones, about 80% found once. Sequenced input: peripheral blood. These receptors were obtained from a woman in her sixties or seventies with COVID-19, enrolled during active disease.

The gene calls are TRBV6-1 and TRBJ2-7; 8 positions agree with TRBD2. Germline V gives CDR1 MNHNS, CDR2 SASEGT. The CDR3 runs 15 residues. V dropped 3 bases and J dropped 1; count of bases not matched to a gene: 5. The CDR3 nucleotides are TGTGCCAGCAGTGAGCCGGGACTAGGGTCCTACGAGCAGTACTTC. It codes for CASSEPGLGSYEQYF.

V gene TRBV25-1 combines with J gene TRBJ2-2; no clear D gene. With 1 base removed from V and 5 bases from J, the gap between germline ends came to 11 bases. Germline loops: CDR1 MGHDK, CDR2 SYGVNS. The CDR3 has 15 amino acids. In nucleotides, the CDR3 is TGTGCCAGCAGTGAATCGGGTGGGTGGACCGGGGAGCTGTTTTTT. Translating gives CASSESGGWTGELFF. The entire variable domain, with the rest obtained from reference TRBV25-1 and TRBJ2-2, is as follows: EADIYQTPRYLVIGTGKKITLECSQTMGHDKMYWYQQDPGMELHLIHYSYGVNSTEKGDLSSESTVSRIRTEHFPLTLESARPSHTSQYLCASSESGGWTGELFFGEGSRLTVL.

Only one count was recorded for this clone. V usage is TRBV19 and J usage is TRBJ2-2; no clear D. Germline CDR1 reads LNHDA; CDR2 reads SQIVND (reference sequence). The CDR3 runs to 14 residues. With 6 bases removed from V and 1 base from J, the gap between germline ends came to 9 bases. The CDR3 region is CASRSPGNTGELFF. The DNA for the CDR3 is TGTGCCAGTAGATCCCCGGGGAACACCGGGGAGCTGTTTTTT. The complete variable domain, with remaining parts taken from reference TRBV19 and TRBJ2-2, reads DGGITQSPKYLFRKEGQNVTLSCEQNLNHDAMYWYRQDPGQGLRLIYYSQIVNDFQKGDIAEGYSVSREKKESFPLTVTSAQKNPTAFYLCASRSPGNTGELFFGEGSRLTVL.

This chain uses TRBV27 with TRBJ2-5; TRBD2 agrees at 11 bases. The V gene end was trimmed by 8 bases and the J gene end by 5 bases; junction bases not matched to a gene: 7. The CDR3 is 14 residues long. The germline gives CDR1 MNHEY, CDR2 SMNVEV (reference sequence). CDR3: CASGTSGSGETQYF. The CDR3 DNA sequence: TGTGCCAGCGGAACTAGCGGGAGTGGGGAGACCCAGTACTTC.

The chain links TRBV12-3 or TRBV12-4 to TRBJ2-3; tentative D call: TRBD1 (5 bases). With 7 bases removed from V and 5 bases from J, the gap between germline ends came to 10 bases. This CDR3 is 12 amino acids long. As DNA, the CDR3 is TGTGCCAGCACTCTCAGGGAAGATACGCAGTATTTT. Its translation: CASTLREDTQYF.